This is a list of T cell receptor beta chains from one sample in a study of CD4+ T cells in melanoma. Sequencing used immunoSEQ multiplex PCR; TCRdb keeps in-frame clones, though not all of them. This repertoire shows 50,000 to 60,000 clones, over 60% found once; its top ten account for 4.5% to 5.5%. Material: tumor tissue. These receptors were taken from a human donor with melanoma. Each CDR3 is given with its conserved first and last residue. D genes are given only for firm matches. Only part of the rows carry a size: once, few, many, or a class if the clone is expanded.

J gene: TRBJ1-1
D gene: NA
clone size: NA
V gene: TRBV7-6
CDR3 DNA: TGTGCCAGCAGCGCGACGCCAGGGGTCACGAACACTGAAGCTTTCTTT
CDR3 protein: CASSATPGVTNTEAFF

J gene: TRBJ2-4
D gene: TRBD1
clone size: NA
V gene: TRBV5-6
CDR3 DNA: TGTGCCAGCAGAATCCCGGGACAGACAAACATTCAGTACTTC
CDR3 protein: CASRIPGQTNIQYF

J gene: TRBJ2-7
D gene: TRBD1
clone size: NA
V gene: TRBV27
CDR3 DNA: TGTGCCAGCAGTTTGGGACAGGGCCACGAGCAGTACTTC
CDR3 protein: CASSLGQGHEQYF

J gene: TRBJ2-5
D gene: NA
clone size: NA
V gene: TRBV9
CDR3 DNA: TGTGCCAGCAGTTACTCGGTGGGACTCCAAGAGACCCAGTACTTC
CDR3 protein: CASSYSVGLQETQYF

J gene: TRBJ2-7
D gene: TRBD2
clone size: few
V gene: TRBV5-1
CDR3 DNA: TGCGCCAGCAGCCCAACATTAGGACTAGCGGGGTTCTCCTACGAGCAGTACTTC
CDR3 protein: CASSPTLGLAGFSYEQYF

J gene: TRBJ2-3
D gene: NA
clone size: once
V gene: TRBV21-1
CDR3 DNA: TGTGCCAGCAGCAAAGTCGGGGGGCGCCTGGACACAGATACGCAGTATTTT
CDR3 protein: CASSKVGGRLDTDTQYF

J gene: TRBJ2-1
D gene: NA
clone size: NA
V gene: TRBV28
CDR3 DNA: TGTGCCAGCAGTCTCTCCTACAATGAGCAGTTCTTC
CDR3 protein: CASSLSYNEQFF

J gene: TRBJ2-2
D gene: NA
clone size: few
V gene: TRBV27
CDR3 DNA: TGTGCCAGCAGTTTAATGGGGGGCCGGGTCACCGGGGAGCTGTTTTTT
CDR3 protein: CASSLMGGRVTGELFF

J gene: TRBJ2-2
D gene: TRBD1
clone size: few
V gene: TRBV29-1
CDR3 DNA: TGCAGCGTTGAGGAGGACAGGGCTGGCACCGGGGAGCTGTTTTTT
CDR3 protein: CSVEEDRAGTGELFF

J gene: TRBJ1-3
D gene: NA
clone size: NA
V gene: TRBV5-1
CDR3 DNA: TGCGCCAGCAGTGAGGGGACGTACAGCTCTGGAAACACCATATATTTT
CDR3 protein: CASSEGTYSSGNTIYF

J gene: TRBJ2-1
D gene: NA
clone size: NA
V gene: TRBV29-1
CDR3 DNA: TGCAGCGTTGAACAGGGAACGGAGCAGTTCTTC
CDR3 protein: CSVEQGTEQFF

J gene: TRBJ2-2
D gene: TRBD2
clone size: NA
V gene: TRBV28
CDR3 DNA: TGTGCCAGCAGTCCCCCCGGACTAGCGGGGGAAACCGGGGAGCTGTTTTTT
CDR3 protein: CASSPPGLAGETGELFF

J gene: TRBJ1-4
D gene: NA
clone size: NA
V gene: TRBV19
CDR3 DNA: TGTGCCAGTAGTATCGACCCGGTAGTTAATGAAAAACTGTTTTTT
CDR3 protein: CASSIDPVVNEKLFF

J gene: TRBJ1-1
D gene: NA
clone size: NA
V gene: TRBV11-2
CDR3 DNA: TGTGCCAGCAGCCCAGGCGGGGTCGGAGAGGCTGAAGCTTTCTTT
CDR3 protein: CASSPGGVGEAEAFF

J gene: TRBJ1-4
D gene: NA
clone size: few
V gene: TRBV4-1
CDR3 DNA: TGCGCCAGCAGCCACCCAAGGCAGGGAACTAATGAAAAACTGTTTTTT
CDR3 protein: CASSHPRQGTNEKLFF

J gene: TRBJ2-5
D gene: TRBD2
clone size: many
V gene: TRBV6-6
CDR3 DNA: TGTGCCAGCAGCCTAGCGGGGGCCCTCCAAGAGACCCAGTACTTC
CDR3 protein: CASSLAGALQETQYF

J gene: TRBJ1-2
D gene: NA
clone size: NA
V gene: TRBV30
CDR3 DNA: TGTGCCTGGATTGGGGAAGGAAACTATGGCTACACCTTC
CDR3 protein: CAWIGEGNYGYTF

J gene: TRBJ1-1
D gene: NA
clone size: NA
V gene: TRBV7-9
CDR3 DNA: TGTGCCAGCAGCGTCGACAGGTGGGACACTGAAGCTTTCTTT
CDR3 protein: CASSVDRWDTEAFF

J gene: TRBJ2-7
D gene: NA
clone size: NA
V gene: TRBV28
CDR3 DNA: TGTGCCAGCAGTTTTTCAGGACACTCCTACGAGCAGTACTTC
CDR3 protein: CASSFSGHSYEQYF

J gene: TRBJ1-5
D gene: NA
clone size: NA
V gene: TRBV7-2
CDR3 DNA: TGTGCCAGCAGCGTACAGGGTATGCAGCCCCAGCATTTT
CDR3 protein: CASSVQGMQPQHF

J gene: TRBJ2-3
D gene: NA
clone size: NA
V gene: TRBV30
CDR3 DNA: TGTGCCTGGATAAGCAACGCAGATACGCAGTATTTT
CDR3 protein: CAWISNADTQYF

J gene: TRBJ2-1
D gene: NA
clone size: few
V gene: TRBV7-2
CDR3 DNA: TGTGCCAGCGGGATCGGATATGAGCAGTTCTTC
CDR3 protein: CASGIGYEQFF

J gene: TRBJ1-1
D gene: NA
clone size: NA
V gene: TRBV11-2
CDR3 DNA: TGTGCCAGCAGCTTAGTAGGCCTCACGGAGGAAGCTTTCTTT
CDR3 protein: CASSLVGLTEEAFF

J gene: TRBJ2-7
D gene: NA
clone size: once
V gene: TRBV5-1
CDR3 DNA: TGCGCCAGCAGCTTGCAGGTGAGCTCCTACGAGCAGTACTTC
CDR3 protein: CASSLQVSSYEQYF

J gene: TRBJ2-7
D gene: TRBD2
clone size: NA
V gene: TRBV6-1
CDR3 DNA: TGTGCCAGCAGTCCTCGACTCACTAGCGGGGGGGCCCAGTACTTC
CDR3 protein: CASSPRLTSGGAQYF